The 4 T cell receptor beta chains below all came from one sample that was sequenced in a study of blood T cell repertoires in COVID-19. Libraries were prepared by immunoSEQ multiplex PCR; TCRdb keeps only in-frame clonotypes and omits some of them. Of around 240,000 clones in the sample, approximately 83% were seen once. Sequenced material: peripheral blood. These receptors originate from a woman younger than 45 who had recovered from COVID-19.

The chain joins TRBV5-1 to TRBJ2-2; 7 bases map to TRBD1. This CDR3 has 16 amino acids. The V gene's germline CDR1 is SGHRS and CDR2 YFSETQ. Germline trimming cut 0 bases from V and 0 bases from J; bases unmatched to any gene: 2. This CDR3 is CASSLATGANTGELFF. The DNA of the CDR3 is TGCGCCAGCAGCTTGGCTACAGGGGCGAACACCGGGGAGCTGTTTTTT.

The genes are TRBV5-1 and TRBJ2-7; 10 bases map to TRBD1. CDR1 and CDR2 from the germline V gene are SGHRS and YFSETQ. This CDR3 has 15 amino acids. Trimming cost V 4 bases and J 0 bases; bases outside gene matches: 4. CDR3 sequence: CASSQRTGGSYEQYF. The CDR3 bases are TGCGCCAGCAGCCAAAGGACAGGGGGCTCCTACGAGCAGTACTTC.

The V call is TRBV6-5, the J call TRBJ2-7; 9 nucleotides align to TRBD1. CDR1 and CDR2 (germline): MNHEY, SVGAGI. Trimming cost V 8 bases and J 4 bases; bases outside gene matches: 3. The CDR3 has 12 residues. Here the CDR3 DNA reads TGTGCCAGCCGGGACAGGGCTTACGAGCAGTACTTC. Its translation is CASRDRAYEQYF.

CDR3 sequence (DNA): TGTGCCAGTAATTGGGACAGGGAACGCAATTCACCCCTCCACTTT. It specifies CASNWDRERNSPLHF. The J gene is TRBJ1-6, the V gene TRBV19; 9 nucleotides match TRBD1. Germline lookup yields CDR1 LNHDA and CDR2 SQIVND (reference sequence). With V trimmed by 7 bases and J by 7 bases, 8 bases remained unmatched. The CDR3 runs to 15 residues.